The 23 T cell receptor beta chains reported below all come from one sample, sequenced in a study of T cell responses to AZD1222 COVID-19 vaccine. TCRdb's copy holds only in-frame clones and misses some; the assay was immunoSEQ multiplex PCR. Of about 130,000 clones listed, 80% to 90% are singletons. Sequenced material: peripheral blood, taken 28 days after the second AZD1222 dose. Every receptor here comes from an adult who received the AZD1222 COVID-19 vaccine.

The CDR3 loop reads CASSRTRLADYNEQFF. The CDR3 DNA reads TGTGCCAGCAGCCGAACCAGACTAGCGGACTACAATGAGCAGTTCTTC. V and J are TRBV5-4 and TRBJ2-1, with 9 bases identical to TRBD2. V lost 4 bases and J lost 3; bases outside the gene matches: 8. The CDR3 runs 16 residues. CDR1 and CDR2 (germline): SGHNT, YYREEE (reference sequence).

The rearrangement links TRBV9 to TRBJ1-2; D gene uncertain. Trimming took off 3 bases at V and 7 bases at J, with 13 bases between the two ends. The CDR3 is made up of 13 amino acids. In germline, CDR1 is SGDLS, CDR2 YYNGEE. The CDR3 DNA reads as TGTGCCAGCAGCGATTCTAATTACGGTGGCTACACCTTC. Translated, it gives CASSDSNYGGYTF.

Details on this clone: Other DNA sequences in this specimen translate into the identical CDR3. The chain recombines TRBV7-9 with TRBJ1-1; 7 bases are a match to TRBD1. Germline V gene data show CDR1 as SEHNR and CDR2 as FQNEAQ (reference sequence). Losses at the gene ends were 1 base for V and 3 bases for J; bases not matched to a gene: 5. The CDR3 is 15 residues long. CDR3 loop: CASSLGGGRDTEAFF. The CDR3 DNA follows: TGTGCCAGCAGCTTAGGAGGGGGCAGGGACACTGAAGCTTTCTTT. Drawing the rest from reference TRBV7-9 and TRBJ1-1, the complete variable domain is DTGVSQNPRHKITKRGQNVTFRCDPISEHNRLYWYRQTLGQGPEFLTYFQNEAQLEKSRLLSDRFSAERPKGSFSTLEIQRTEQGDSAMYLCASSLGGGRDTEAFFGQGTRLTVV.

The gene calls are TRBV18 and TRBJ1-4; D not certain. Germline CDR1 is KGHSH and CDR2 is LQKENI. Trimming cost V 1 base and J 4 bases, with 16 bases left between them. The CDR3 length is 17 residues. The CDR3 nucleotides are TGTGCCAGCTCACCACGAGCCGGCAGGTTGGGTAATGAAAAACTGTTTTTT. The encoded protein is CASSPRAGRLGNEKLFF.

The chain carries TRBV7-3 and TRBJ2-2; no definite D call. With 4 bases removed from V and 5 bases from J, the gap between germline ends came to 8 bases. Germline-derived CDR1 and CDR2 are SGHTA and FQGTGA. CDR3 size: 13 residues. CDR3 loop: CASSSDGTGELFF. Here the CDR3 DNA reads TGTGCCAGCAGCTCGGACGGTACCGGGGAGCTGTTTTTT.

The CDR3: CASSLLGGTTDTQYF. The CDR3 region has the DNA TGTGCCAGCAGCCTTCTAGGGGGCACGACAGATACGCAGTATTTT. The chain links TRBV7-8 to TRBJ2-3; TRBD1 agrees at 7 bases. Per the germline V gene, CDR1 is SGHVS and CDR2 is FQNEAQ. This CDR3 has 15 residues. Germline trimming cut 5 bases from V and 3 bases from J; bases unmatched to any gene: 8.

The chain links TRBV18 to TRBJ1-4; 9 bases map to TRBD1. The CDR3 spans 15 residues. The J segment lost 7 bases and the V segment lost 3 bases, leaving 6 bases of the junction unmatched. CDR1 and CDR2 (germline): KGHSH, LQKENI. The DNA of the CDR3 is TGTGCCAGCTCACCGTCCGGGACAGGGACTGAAAAACTGTTTTTT. It specifies CASSPSGTGTEKLFF.

The gene calls are TRBV10-3 and TRBJ1-1; TRBD1 aligns across 9 bases. V dropped 10 bases and J dropped 1; count of bases not matched to a gene: 7. In germline, CDR1 is ENHRY, CDR2 SYGVKD. The CDR3 sequence is 14 residues long. Here the CDR3 reads CATQGDRENTEAFF. The CDR3 nucleotides read TGTGCCACCCAGGGGGACAGGGAGAACACTGAAGCTTTCTTT.

The gene calls are TRBV18 and TRBJ2-2; D is unclear. The CDR3 loop spans 13 amino acids. CDR1 and CDR2 (germline): KGHSH, LQKENI. V dropped 2 bases and J dropped 4 bases, with 5 bases sitting between them. This CDR3 is CASSPGPTGELFF. The CDR3 bases are TGTGCCAGCTCACCAGGACCCACCGGGGAGCTGTTTTTT. The full variable domain, with the rest looked up from reference TRBV18 and TRBJ2-2, is NAGVMQNPRHLVRRRGQEARLRCSPMKGHSHVYWYRQLPEEGLKFMVYLQKENIIDESGMPKERFSAEFPKEGPSILRIQQVVRGDSAAYFCASSPGPTGELFFGEGSRLTVL.

The chain links TRBV6-6 to TRBJ1-2; D ambiguous. The V end lost 0 bases, the J end lost 8 bases, and 13 bases lay between the germline ends. Germline-derived CDR1 and CDR2 are MNHNY and SVGAGI (reference sequence). The CDR3 is 14 amino acids. CDR3 in DNA: TGTGCCAGCAGTTACTCGGGCGTTGGAGGCGGCTACACCTTC. Residues: CASSYSGVGGGYTF.

This chain joins TRBV19 and TRBJ1-5; 8 bases align to TRBD1. The V gene's germline CDR1 is LNHDA and CDR2 SQIVND (reference sequence). The V and J ends lost 7 bases and 3 bases, in that order; junction bases with no gene match: 11. CDR3 length: 16 residues. The DNA of the CDR3 is TGTGCCAGTACCATCGGACAGGGCTTCCCCAATCAGCCCCAGCATTTT. Its translation is CASTIGQGFPNQPQHF.

V and J are TRBV4-2 and TRBJ2-7; 11 bases map to TRBD2. V gave up 0 bases and J gave up 5 bases; unmatched junction bases: 3. Looked up from germline, CDR1 is LGHNA and CDR2 is YNFKEQ. The length of the CDR3 is 15 residues. The DNA of the CDR3 is TGTGCCAGCAGCCAAGAATTAGCGGGGGGGCACGAGCAGTACTTC. This sequence encodes CASSQELAGGHEQYF.

The genes are TRBV27 and TRBJ1-2; possible D gene TRBD1, 6 bases. This CDR3 has 14 amino acids. CDR1 is MNHEY, CDR2 SMNVEV, per germline (reference sequence). Trimming shortened V by 4 bases and J by 3 bases, and 12 bases separated the two germline ends. CDR3 residues: CASSSISGDYGYTF. DNA for the CDR3: TGTGCCAGCAGTTCGATCTCAGGGGACTATGGCTACACCTTC.

V and J are TRBV7-8 and TRBJ2-7; D may correspond to TRBD1 or TRBD2 (5 bases each). The CDR3 runs 16 residues. The V gene lost 2 bases and the J gene lost 4 bases, with 18 bases spanning the gap. CDR1 is SGHVS, CDR2 FQNEAQ, per germline. The CDR3 loop reads CASSLLGGQGQYEQYF. The DNA of the CDR3 is TGTGCCAGCAGCTTACTTGGCGGGCAGGGCCAATACGAGCAGTACTTC.

This clone was detected only once. This chain links TRBV6-6 with TRBJ1-5; 9 bases align to TRBD1. Germline V gene data show CDR1 as MNHNY and CDR2 as SVGAGI (reference sequence). The CDR3 runs 14 residues. V lost 8 bases to trimming and J lost 1 base; unmatched junction nucleotides: 3. CDR3 bases: TGTGCCAGCCGGGACAGGGAGAGCAATCAGCCCCAGCATTTT. Residues: CASRDRESNQPQHF.

The chain combines TRBV7-2 with TRBJ1-5, with a weak D call TRBD1 (6 bases). Per the germline V gene, CDR1 is SGHTA and CDR2 is FQGNSA. V lost 3 bases and J lost 4, with 10 bases in between. CDR3 size: 14 residues. CDR3 in DNA: TGTGCCAGCAGCTTCGTCCAGGGGAATCAGCCCCAGCATTTT. It encodes CASSFVQGNQPQHF.

The V and J genes are TRBV19 and TRBJ1-2; D gene uncertain. Trimming pared 0 bases from V and 0 bases from J, leaving 11 bases between. CDR1 is LNHDA, CDR2 SQIVND, per germline (reference sequence). The CDR3 loop spans 16 amino acids. CDR3 nucleotide sequence: TGTGCCAGTAGTATAGATATACCCCCGGCTAACTATGGCTACACCTTC. Protein product: CASSIDIPPANYGYTF.

The V call is TRBV11-2, the J call TRBJ2-3; 10 bases agree with TRBD2. The germline CDR1 and CDR2 sequences are SGHAT and FQNNGV. V shed 5 bases, J shed 4 bases, and the junction held 3 bases outside the gene matches. This CDR3 has 14 residues. CDR3: CASSTSGASDTQYF. Here the CDR3 DNA reads TGTGCCAGCAGCACTAGCGGGGCCTCAGATACGCAGTATTTT.

The chain uses TRBV27 and TRBJ1-6; 7 bases agree with TRBD1. Trimming at V came to 6 bases and at J to 7 bases, leaving 3 bases not matched to a gene. CDR1 MNHEY and CDR2 SMNVEV come from the germline V gene (reference sequence). The CDR3 length is 13 residues. Here the CDR3 DNA reads TGTGCCAGCAGCGACAGGGCAAATTCACCCCTCCACTTT. This gives the protein CASSDRANSPLHF.

The V call is TRBV6-5, the J call TRBJ1-1; D is possibly TRBD1 (6 bases). The CDR3 consists of 14 residues. Between the trimmed V and J ends, which lost 5 bases and 4 bases, there was a span of 14 bases. The germline V gene has CDR1 MNHEY and CDR2 SVGAGI. The CDR3 DNA reads as TGTGCCAGCAGTCTACAGGGCGGTGGCACTGAAGCTTTCTTT. Translated, it gives CASSLQGGGTEAFF.

The chain links TRBV6-2 or TRBV6-3 to TRBJ1-6, with D unclear. V was pared by 2 bases and J by 4 bases, with 3 bases between. This CDR3 spans 13 amino acids. Germline CDR1 is MNHEY and CDR2 is SVGEGT. CDR3 region: CASSYPYNSPLHF. The CDR3 bases are TGTGCCAGCAGTTACCCGTATAATTCACCCCTCCACTTT.

The chain uses TRBV30 and TRBJ1-1, with a weak D call TRBD1 (5 bases). There are 17 residues in the CDR3. Germline CDR1 is GTSNPN and CDR2 is SVGIG (reference sequence). The germline V and J ends were trimmed by 3 bases and 0 bases, with 20 bases remaining between them. The DNA of the CDR3 is TGTGCCTGGAGCCGCGGGGCCCTCATCCCAATGAACACTGAAGCTTTCTTT. Translated: CAWSRGALIPMNTEAFF.

The chain joins TRBV5-4 to TRBJ2-1; 8 bases are a match to TRBD1. Trimming at V came to 3 bases and at J to 9 bases, leaving 8 bases not matched to a gene. Germline CDR1 is SGHNT and CDR2 is YYREEE (reference sequence). The CDR3 is made up of 14 amino acids. CDR3 nucleotides: TGTGCCAGCAGCTCCGGGACAGGCAGAGGTGAGCAGTTCTTC. This gives the protein CASSSGTGRGEQFF. Drawing the rest from reference TRBV5-4 and TRBJ2-1, the complete variable domain is ETGVTQSPTHLIKTRGQQVTLRCSSQSGHNTVSWYQQALGQGPQFIFQYYREEENGRGNFPPRFSGLQFPNYSSELNVNALELDDSALYLCASSSGTGRGEQFFGPGTRLTVL.